Described below is a single TCR beta chain sequence and its context. Its antigen remains unknown. Germline V gene lookup returns CDR1 DFQATT and CDR2 SNEGSKA (reference sequence). This CDR3 has 15 amino acids. Trimming shortened V by 3 bases and J by 3 bases, and 14 bases separated the two germline ends. Unique molecular identifiers were incorporated into the prepared TCRbeta library. MiXCR was run by TCRdb on the PCR reads, yielding one entry per CDR3 protein. The table lists around 800,000 distinct CDR3 sequences, less than 20% of them singletons. The sample comes from a study of T-cell reconstitution after alpha-beta-depleted transplantation in children. Broader study findings: After transplant, high TCRbeta diversity at day 60 in some patients arose from surviving recipient T cells and thymic progenitors. After one year, T-cell counts and TCRbeta diversity mostly came from new T cells. Where alpha-beta T cells came from about two months after transplant was reportedly several hundred expanded graft clones.

The sequence was obtained from a male patient younger than 18 who had a stem cell transplant for acute lymphoblastic leukemia, so the T cells may come from the graft donor. The chain employs TRBV20-1 and TRBJ1-4; D is undetermined. The source was PBMCs, mostly from graft donor cells, collected 360 days after TCRalphabeta/CD19-depleted stem cell transplant. The CDR3 loop reads CSASRGGPPNEKLFF. The CDR3 DNA follows: TGCAGTGCTAGTCGAGGAGGGCCGCCTAATGAAAAACTGTTTTTT.